The 15 T cell receptor beta chains below come from one sample, sequenced in a study of T cell responses to AZD1222 COVID-19 vaccine. TCRdb's copy holds only in-frame clones and misses some; the assay was immunoSEQ multiplex PCR. The table has 120,000 to 150,000 clones, approximately 88% seen once; the top ten hold approximately 16%. This material consisted of peripheral blood, taken on day 0 of AZD1222 vaccination. The source of these receptors is an adult in good health.

To note about this clone: Compared with germline, one end of the junction differs, possibly owing to a read error. The DNA for the CDR3 is TGTGCCAGCAGCCAACAGGGGGACGTGGCCTTC. It yields the protein CASSQQGDVAF. This chain joins TRBV3-1 (or the pseudogene TRBV3-2) and TRBJ1-2; 7 bases agree with TRBD1. CDR1 is LGHDT, CDR2 YNNKEL, per germline (reference sequence). The CDR3 runs to 11 residues.

V is TRBV28 and J is TRBJ2-1; 10 nucleotides align to TRBD2. CDR3 size: 14 residues. V gave up 3 bases and J gave up 9 bases; unmatched junction bases: 5. CDR1 is MDHEN, CDR2 SYDVKM, per germline. CDR3 sequence reads: CASSFPSGGSEQFF. The CDR3 DNA reads TGTGCCAGCAGTTTCCCTAGCGGGGGCTCTGAGCAGTTCTTC.

This clone was observed a single time. The chain recombines TRBV11-2 with TRBJ2-7, with 10 bases that match TRBD2. The germline V gene encodes CDR1 SGHAT and CDR2 FQNNGV. CDR3 length: 15 residues. Trimming at V came to 3 bases and at J to 6 bases, leaving 8 bases not matched to a gene. DNA for the CDR3: TGTGCCAGCAGCTTGCTAGCGGGGGCCTCATTCGAGCAGTACTTC. Its protein is CASSLLAGASFEQYF. Full variable domain (rest looked up from reference TRBV11-2 and TRBJ2-7): EAGVAQSPRYKIIEKRQSVAFWCNPISGHATLYWYQQILGQGPKLLIQFQNNGVVDDSQLPKDRFSAERLKGVDSTLKIQPAKLEDSAVYLCASSLLAGASFEQYFGPGTRLTVT.

The chain combines TRBV3-1 (or the pseudogene TRBV3-2) with TRBJ2-5; 7 bases agree with TRBD2. Germline CDR1 and CDR2: LGHDT and YNNKEL (reference sequence). The J segment lost 1 base and the V segment lost 2 bases, leaving 4 bases of the junction unmatched. This CDR3 spans 15 amino acids. CDR3 bases: TGTGCCAGCAGCCAAACCCGGACTAGCCAAGAGACCCAGTACTTC. Translation: CASSQTRTSQETQYF.

This clone has a handful of counts. The V call is TRBV19, the J call TRBJ2-1; D uncertain. CDR1 and CDR2 (germline): LNHDA, SQIVND (reference sequence). Trimming pared 5 bases from V and 0 bases from J, leaving 11 bases between. This CDR3 comprises 15 residues. The chain's CDR3 is CASSSLMSSYNEQFF. The CDR3 DNA is TGTGCCAGTAGTTCACTAATGAGCTCCTACAATGAGCAGTTCTTC.

In its sample, this clone was seen once. This chain connects TRBV4-3 to TRBJ1-2; weak D call: TRBD1 (5 bases). Germline V lookup: CDR1 LGHNA, CDR2 YSLEER. The CDR3 is made up of 16 amino acids. V lost 1 base and J lost 8, with 20 bases in between. In DNA form, the CDR3 reads TGCGCCAGCAGCCAAGGCGGACGGGGCAACGCACAGGGCTACACCTTC. It codes for CASSQGGRGNAQGYTF.

This chain uses TRBV7-6 with TRBJ1-6; 7 bases agree with TRBD1. From germline, CDR1 is SGHVS and CDR2 FNYEAQ. Germline trimming cut 1 base from V and 3 bases from J; bases unmatched to any gene: 3. This CDR3 has 16 residues. The CDR3 DNA follows: TGTGCCAGCAGCTTAGATCCAGGGGGCTATAATTCACCCCTCCACTTT. Translation gives CASSLDPGGYNSPLHF.

This clone occurred once. The rearrangement joins TRBV9 to TRBJ1-3, with D possibly TRBD1 on 5 matching bases. The V end lost 6 bases, the J end lost 4 bases, and 14 bases lay between the germline ends. The length of the CDR3 is 14 residues. Germline loops: CDR1 SGDLS, CDR2 YYNGEE. For the CDR3, the DNA is TGTGCCAGCACCCCCGGGGGTTTGGGAAACACCATATATTTT. Translated, it gives CASTPGGLGNTIYF.

This rearrangement joins TRBV5-1 to TRBJ1-1; unclear D gene. V was clipped by 3 bases and J by 1 base, with 7 bases between them. This CDR3 contains 13 residues. Germline loops: CDR1 SGHRS, CDR2 YFSETQ. CDR3 protein: CASSSTANTEAFF. The CDR3 DNA sequence: TGCGCCAGCAGCTCAACAGCGAACACTGAAGCTTTCTTT.

This chain uses TRBV29-1 with TRBJ2-5; 11 nucleotides align to TRBD1. Germline CDR1 SQVTM, CDR2 ANQGSEA. V shed 8 bases and J 4 bases; nucleotides not matched to a gene: 12. The CDR3 loop spans 15 amino acids. CDR3: CSSHPGTGGGETQYF. CDR3 bases: TGCAGCTCCCATCCCGGGACAGGGGGGGGAGAGACCCAGTACTTC.

A few counts support this clone. The chain employs TRBV12-5 and TRBJ2-7; 12 nucleotides match TRBD1. Per the germline V gene, CDR1 is LGHNT and CDR2 is FRNRAP. V lost 7 bases, J lost 3 bases, and 7 bases stayed unmatched. This CDR3 comprises 15 residues. The chain's CDR3 is CASASGTGGHYEQYF. The CDR3 DNA reads TGTGCTAGTGCTTCCGGGACAGGGGGCCACTACGAGCAGTACTTC. Supplemented by reference TRBV12-5 and TRBJ2-7, the full variable domain reads DARVTQTPRHKVTEMGQEVTMRCQPILGHNTVFWYRQTMMQGLELLAYFRNRAPLDDSGMPKDRFSAEMPDATLATLKIQPSEPRDSAVYFCASASGTGGHYEQYFGPGTRLTVT.

J is TRBJ1-1 and V is TRBV18, with 10 nucleotides matching TRBD1. The ends lost 5 bases at V and 1 base at J; junction bases unmatched: 7. The CDR3 totals 16 residues. CDR1 is KGHSH, CDR2 LQKENI, per germline. The CDR3 is CASSWRQGAWNTEAFF. The CDR3 DNA is TGTGCCAGCTCATGGCGACAGGGGGCCTGGAACACTGAAGCTTTCTTT.

V and J are TRBV10-3 and TRBJ2-2; D is undetermined. The CDR3 covers 14 residues. Germline CDR1 ENHRY, CDR2 SYGVKD. The V gene lost 7 bases and the J gene lost 5 bases, with 14 bases spanning the gap. CDR3 amino acids: CAIKGPMETGELFF. CDR3 DNA: TGTGCCATCAAGGGCCCTATGGAAACCGGGGAGCTGTTTTTT.

The chain joins TRBV18 to TRBJ1-5; tentatively, D is TRBD1 (5 bases). Per the germline V gene, CDR1 is KGHSH and CDR2 is LQKENI. Trimming stripped 3 bases from V and 6 bases from J, with 9 bases between. This CDR3 has 13 amino acids. The CDR3 here is CASSPGASQPQHF. As DNA, the CDR3 is TGTGCCAGCTCACCTGGGGCGTCTCAGCCCCAGCATTTT.

This clone was counted a single time. Here the CDR3 reads CASSRSYSSQETQYF. The CDR3 DNA reads as TGTGCCAGCTCACGATCTTACAGCTCCCAAGAGACCCAGTACTTC. The rearrangement joins TRBV18 to TRBJ2-5; D uncertain. Looked up from germline, CDR1 is KGHSH and CDR2 is LQKENI. V gave up 4 bases and J gave up 1 base, with 13 bases separating them. This CDR3 comprises 15 residues.